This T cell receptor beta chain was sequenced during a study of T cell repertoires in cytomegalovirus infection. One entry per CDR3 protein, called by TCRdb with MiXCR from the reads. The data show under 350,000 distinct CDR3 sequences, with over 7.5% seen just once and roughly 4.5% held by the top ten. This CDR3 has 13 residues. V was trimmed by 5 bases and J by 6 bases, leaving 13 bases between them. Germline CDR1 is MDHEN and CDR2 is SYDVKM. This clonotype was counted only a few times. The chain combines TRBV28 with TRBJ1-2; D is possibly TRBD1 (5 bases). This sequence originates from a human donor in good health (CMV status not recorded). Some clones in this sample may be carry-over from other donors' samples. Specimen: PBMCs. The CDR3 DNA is TGTGCCAGCAGTCCCGACAGATTGGATGGCTACACCTTC. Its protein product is CASSPDRLDGYTF.